The 18 T cell receptor beta chains listed next were all sequenced from one sample in a study of T cells in Graves' hyperthyroidism and ophthalmopathy. RNA transcripts served as the template for amplifying TCR beta CDR3 regions. The TCR CDR3 first-round RT-PCR relied on the HTBI primer set. TCRdb processed the multiplex PCR reads anew with MiXCR; each CDR3 protein has one entry. The sample has 400,000 to 550,000 distinct CDR3 sequences, around 22% seen once. Sequencing input: blood. The receptor source for this set is a woman aged 25 to 39 with Graves' ophthalmopathy.

This chain links TRBV19 with TRBJ1-1, with TRBD1 identical over 8 bases. Germline V gives CDR1 LNHDA, CDR2 SQIVND (reference sequence). Germline trimming cut 6 bases from V and 4 bases from J; bases unmatched to any gene: 7. CDR3 length: 14 residues. CDR3 coding DNA: TGTGCCAGTAGCTCGACAGGGGTGGTCACTGAAGCTTTCTTT. Translating it yields CASSSTGVVTEAFF.

The chain is built from TRBV27 and TRBJ1-1; D unclear. The ends were cut back, 6 bases at V and 11 bases at J, with 16 bases in the middle. CDR3 size: 12 residues. CDR1 and CDR2 from the germline V gene are MNHEY and SMNVEV (reference sequence). Here the CDR3 reads CASRVRALAAFF. DNA for the CDR3: TGTGCCAGCAGGGTCCGAGCCTTGGCTGCTTTCTTT.

This clonotype showed up many times. This chain connects TRBV6-5 to TRBJ2-1; D is perhaps TRBD1 or TRBD2 (5 bases each). The CDR3 contains 15 residues. Trimming removed 0 bases from V and 3 bases from J, with 9 bases in between. CDR1 and CDR2 (germline): MNHEY, SVGAGI. CDR3 nucleotides: TGTGCCAGCAGTTACTCGGGGACGGGCTACAATGAGCAGTTCTTC. This translates into CASSYSGTGYNEQFF.

This clonotype was recorded many times. DNA of the CDR3: TGTGCCATCAGTGAGTCTAGGCGTGGACAGTCGAATTCACCCCTCCACTTT. The encoded protein is CAISESRRGQSNSPLHF. The chain couples TRBV10-3 to TRBJ1-6; D may be TRBD1 (6 bases). V lost 0 bases and J lost 7, with 16 bases in between. CDR3 length: 17 residues. Germline assignment: CDR1 ENHRY and CDR2 SYGVKD.

This clonotype was seen at least ten times. The rearrangement joins TRBV6-1 to TRBJ1-1, with D possibly being TRBD1 (5 bases). V dropped 11 bases and J dropped 3 bases, with 16 bases sitting between them. Per germline, CDR1 MNHNS and CDR2 SASEGT. This CDR3 contains 13 residues. The CDR3 DNA follows: TGTGCCGGAGGGGACGGGGGGTACACTGAAGCTTTCTTT. This encodes CAGGDGGYTEAFF.

This clonotype has only a few counts. V gene TRBV29-1 combines with J gene TRBJ2-5; 8 bases line up with TRBD1. Germline CDR1 SQVTM, CDR2 ANQGSEA. There are 15 residues in the CDR3. V was clipped by 3 bases and J by 1 base; unmatched bases: 7. CDR3 sequence: CSVDRRDRSQETQYF. In DNA form, the CDR3 reads TGCAGCGTTGACCGCCGGGACAGGAGCCAAGAGACCCAGTACTTC.

This chain uses TRBV20-1 with TRBJ2-2; TRBD1 agrees at 7 bases. Germline CDR1 is DFQATT and CDR2 is SNEGSKA (reference sequence). This CDR3 region has 14 residues. V was clipped by 6 bases and J by 5 bases; unmatched bases: 9. The CDR3: CSAGGAFRTGELFF. The CDR3 DNA follows: TGCAGTGCAGGGGGCGCGTTTAGAACCGGGGAGCTGTTTTTT.

In its sample, this clonotype was seen many times. The chain joins TRBV15 to TRBJ2-7; the D is unclear. In germline, CDR1 is LNHNV, CDR2 YYDKDF (reference sequence). This CDR3 spans 13 amino acids. Trimming stripped 0 bases from V and 7 bases from J, with 10 bases between. CDR3 nucleotide sequence: TGTGCCACCAGCAGAGACAAGGTGTCGGAGCAGTACTTC. Translated, it gives CATSRDKVSEQYF.

Remarks on this clonotype: A much larger clonotype is one base distant, so this may be a read error. The chain carries TRBV12-3 or TRBV12-4 and TRBJ2-2, with D tentatively TRBD2 (6 bases). The CDR3 sequence is 13 residues long. CDR3: CASSLGGYGELCF. CDR3 coding DNA: TGTGCCAGCAGTTTGGGGGGTTACGGGGAGCTGTGTTTT.

This clonotype has at least ten counts. The chain joins TRBV27 to TRBJ2-7; D remains ambiguous. The CDR3 is 18 amino acids. V was cut by 1 base and J by 0 bases, with 19 bases left in between. The germline V gene encodes CDR1 MNHEY and CDR2 SMNVEV (reference sequence). The CDR3 loop is CASSLYPPTAASSYEQYF. In DNA, the CDR3 is TGTGCCAGCAGTTTATACCCCCCGACGGCAGCCAGCTCCTACGAGCAGTACTTC.

This clonotype appeared a few times. CDR3 DNA sequence: TGTGCCAGCAGTTTAGCATCGAGACAATATGAAGCTTTCTTT. Amino acids: CASSLASRQYEAFF. This chain joins TRBV28 and TRBJ1-1, with no clear D. CDR3 length: 14 residues. Trimming removed 2 bases from V and 7 bases from J, with 14 bases in between. The V gene's germline CDR1 is MDHEN and CDR2 SYDVKM.

This clonotype was found many times. This sequence joins TRBV6-1 and TRBJ1-2, with 9 bases identical to TRBD1. V was clipped by 6 bases and J by 6 bases; unmatched bases: 11. The CDR3 totals 15 residues. Germline CDR1 is MNHNS and CDR2 is SASEGT. The CDR3 sequence: CASSRGTGNIDGYTF. CDR3 DNA sequence: TGTGCCAGCAGCCGTGGGACAGGGAATATTGATGGCTACACCTTC.

Only a few counts were recorded for this clonotype. J is TRBJ1-2 and V is TRBV19, with 7 bases identical to TRBD1. After removal of 3 bases from V and 3 bases from J, the junction contained 4 bases not matched to a gene. In germline, CDR1 is LNHDA, CDR2 SQIVND (reference sequence). This CDR3 has 14 residues. CDR3 coding DNA: TGTGCCAGTAGTATCCGGGACAGAGACTATGGCTACACCTTC. As protein: CASSIRDRDYGYTF.

Only a few counts were recorded for this clonotype. The chain uses TRBV2 and TRBJ2-5; TRBD2 might be the D (6 bases). V was trimmed by 3 bases and J by 5 bases, leaving 13 bases between them. This CDR3 region has 14 residues. Looked up from germline, CDR1 is SNHLY and CDR2 is FYNNEI. The CDR3 region is CASSDQGGGETQYF. The CDR3 DNA reads as TGTGCCAGCAGTGATCAGGGTGGAGGGGAGACCCAGTACTTC. Variable domain in full (rest from reference TRBV2 and TRBJ2-5): EPEVTQTPSHQVTQMGQEVILRCVPISNHLYFYWYRQILGQKVEFLVSFYNNEISEKSEIFDDQFSVERPDGSNFTLKIRSTKLEDSAMYFCASSDQGGGETQYFGPGTRLLVL.

CDR3 DNA: TGTGCCTGCCGGGGTTGCGAGCAGTACTTC. This gives the protein CACRGCEQYF. The chain couples TRBV6-1 to TRBJ2-7, with a possible D match to TRBD2 (5 bases). Trimming pared 11 bases from V and 6 bases from J, leaving 11 bases between. The CDR3 runs 10 residues. The germline V gene has CDR1 MNHNS and CDR2 SASEGT.

This clonotype appeared many times. The chain links TRBV12-3 or TRBV12-4 to TRBJ1-5; D not resolved. This CDR3 is built from 15 residues. V lost 3 bases, J lost 0 bases, and 9 bases lay in between. CDR3 coding DNA: TGTGCCAGCAGTTTTGGGCAGATTAGCAATCAGCCCCAGCATTTT. Translated: CASSFGQISNQPQHF.

This clonotype was seen a few times. The chain combines TRBV20-1 with TRBJ1-5; maybe TRBD1 (6 bases). The CDR3 runs to 14 residues. Germline V gene lookup returns CDR1 DFQATT and CDR2 SNEGSKA (reference sequence). With 2 bases removed from V and 0 bases from J, the gap between germline ends came to 8 bases. This chain's CDR3 is CSARQGNSNQPQHF. CDR3 bases: TGCAGTGCTAGACAGGGGAATAGCAATCAGCCCCAGCATTTT.

There are many counts of this clonotype. The CDR3 bases are TGTGCCAGCAGCCAAAAGGACAGGGGGGCAGGGCCCCAGCATTTT. Protein: CASSQKDRGAGPQHF. The chain couples TRBV4-2 to TRBJ1-5; 10 bases are shared with TRBD1. CDR3 size: 15 residues. J was trimmed by 9 bases and V by 2 bases; bases with no gene match: 7. Germline CDR1 is LGHNA and CDR2 is YNFKEQ.